Given below is one T cell receptor (beta chain) in context. This entry comes from a study of blood T cell repertoires in COVID-19. Across the study: The United States, Italy and Spain supplied acute and convalescent COVID-19 samples. T cells, B-cell-depleted T cells, or PBMCs provided the cDNA or gDNA that served as material.

As handled by the study authors: Amplification of reference gene primers was used by the study to estimate nucleated cell counts. Libraries were prepared by immunoSEQ multiplex PCR; TCRdb keeps only in-frame clonotypes and omits some of them. That table supplies the V and J calls and clone size; D and trimming were determined from the DNA. Here the sample spans about 100,000 clones, 85% being singletons. CDR1 is SGHTA, CDR2 FQGNSA, per germline. The CDR3 has 13 amino acids. V gave up 0 bases and J gave up 3 bases, with 5 bases separating them. The gene calls are TRBV7-2 and TRBJ1-1; D gene ambiguous. This clonotype originated in a man between 50 and 59 years old with active or convalescent COVID-19. Input material: peripheral blood. DNA of the CDR3: TGTGCCAGCAGCTTAGCCGGGTACACTGAAGCTTTCTTT. Amino acids: CASSLAGYTEAFF. The full variable domain, its missing parts supplied by reference TRBV7-2 and TRBJ1-1, is GAGVSQSPSNKVTEKGKDVELRCDPISGHTALYWYRQSLGQGLEFLIYFQGNSAPDKSGLPSDRFSAERTGGSVSTLTIQRTQQEDSAVYLCASSLAGYTEAFFGQGTRLTVV.